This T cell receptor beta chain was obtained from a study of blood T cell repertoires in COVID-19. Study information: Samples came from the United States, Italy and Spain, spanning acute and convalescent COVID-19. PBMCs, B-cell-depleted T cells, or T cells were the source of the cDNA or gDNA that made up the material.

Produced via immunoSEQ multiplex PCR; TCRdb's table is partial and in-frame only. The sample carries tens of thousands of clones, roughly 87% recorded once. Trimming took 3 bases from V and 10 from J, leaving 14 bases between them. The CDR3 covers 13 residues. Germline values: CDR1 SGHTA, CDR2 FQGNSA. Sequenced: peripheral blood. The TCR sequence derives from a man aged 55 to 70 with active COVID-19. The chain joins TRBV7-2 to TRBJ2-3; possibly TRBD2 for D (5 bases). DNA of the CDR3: TGTGCCAGCAGCTTTAAGGTGCGGGCTCCGCAGTATTTT. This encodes CASSFKVRAPQYF. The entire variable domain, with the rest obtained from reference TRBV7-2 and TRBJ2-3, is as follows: GAGVSQSPSNKVTEKGKDVELRCDPISGHTALYWYRQSLGQGLEFLIYFQGNSAPDKSGLPSDRFSAERTGGSVSTLTIQRTQQEDSAVYLCASSFKVRAPQYFGPGTRLTVL.